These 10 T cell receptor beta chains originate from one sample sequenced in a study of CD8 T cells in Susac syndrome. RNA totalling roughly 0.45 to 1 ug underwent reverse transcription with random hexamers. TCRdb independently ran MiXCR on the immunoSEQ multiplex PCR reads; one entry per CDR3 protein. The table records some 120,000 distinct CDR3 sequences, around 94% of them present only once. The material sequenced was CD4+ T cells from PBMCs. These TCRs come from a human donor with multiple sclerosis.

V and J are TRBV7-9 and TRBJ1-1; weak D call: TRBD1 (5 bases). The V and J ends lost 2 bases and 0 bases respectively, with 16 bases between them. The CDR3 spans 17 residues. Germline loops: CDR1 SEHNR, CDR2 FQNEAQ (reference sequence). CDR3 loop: CASSLKGLLTLNTEAFF. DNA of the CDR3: TGTGCCAGCAGCTTAAAGGGGCTGCTAACACTGAACACTGAAGCTTTCTTT.

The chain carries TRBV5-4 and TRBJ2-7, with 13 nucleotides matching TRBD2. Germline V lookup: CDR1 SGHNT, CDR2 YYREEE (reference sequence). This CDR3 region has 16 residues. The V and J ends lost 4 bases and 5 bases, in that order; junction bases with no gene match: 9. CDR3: CASSRGLGLAGDEQYF. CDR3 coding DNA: TGTGCCAGCAGCCGGGGGTTAGGACTAGCGGGAGACGAGCAGTACTTC.

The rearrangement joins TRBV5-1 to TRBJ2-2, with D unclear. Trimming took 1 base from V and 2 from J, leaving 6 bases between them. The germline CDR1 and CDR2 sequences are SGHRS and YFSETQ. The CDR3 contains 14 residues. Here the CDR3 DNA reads TGCGCCAGCAGCTTGACACCTAACACCGGGGAGCTGTTTTTT. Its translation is CASSLTPNTGELFF.

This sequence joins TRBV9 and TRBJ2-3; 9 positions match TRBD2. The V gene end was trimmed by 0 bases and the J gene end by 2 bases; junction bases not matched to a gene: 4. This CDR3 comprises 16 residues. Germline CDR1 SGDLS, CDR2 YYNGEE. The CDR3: CASSVVSGGVTDTQYF. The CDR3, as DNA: TGTGCCAGCAGCGTAGTTAGCGGGGGAGTCACAGATACGCAGTATTTT.

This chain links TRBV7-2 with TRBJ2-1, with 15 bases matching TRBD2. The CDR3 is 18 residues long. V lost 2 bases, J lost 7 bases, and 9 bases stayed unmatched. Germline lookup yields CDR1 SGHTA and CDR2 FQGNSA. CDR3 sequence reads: CASSLPGLAGGPGNEQFF. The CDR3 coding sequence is TGTGCCAGCAGCTTACCCGGACTAGCGGGGGGGCCAGGGAATGAGCAGTTCTTC. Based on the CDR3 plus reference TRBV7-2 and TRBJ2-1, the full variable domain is GAGVSQSPSNKVTEKGKDVELRCDPISGHTALYWYRQSLGQGLEFLIYFQGNSAPDKSGLPSDRFSAERTGGSVSTLTIQRTQQEDSAVYLCASSLPGLAGGPGNEQFFGPGTRLTVL.

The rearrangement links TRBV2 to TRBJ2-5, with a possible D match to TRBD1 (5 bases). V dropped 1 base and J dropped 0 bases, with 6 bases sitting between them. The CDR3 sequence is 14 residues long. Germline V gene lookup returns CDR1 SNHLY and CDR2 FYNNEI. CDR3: CASSEGQYQETQYF. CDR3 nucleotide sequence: TGTGCCAGCAGTGAAGGACAGTACCAAGAGACCCAGTACTTC.

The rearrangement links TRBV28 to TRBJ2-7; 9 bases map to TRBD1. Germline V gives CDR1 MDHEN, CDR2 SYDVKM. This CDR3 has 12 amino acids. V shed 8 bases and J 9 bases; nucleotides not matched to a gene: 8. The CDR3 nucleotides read TGTGCCAGCGGGGGAACAGGGGGCGGGCAGTACTTC. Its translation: CASGGTGGGQYF.

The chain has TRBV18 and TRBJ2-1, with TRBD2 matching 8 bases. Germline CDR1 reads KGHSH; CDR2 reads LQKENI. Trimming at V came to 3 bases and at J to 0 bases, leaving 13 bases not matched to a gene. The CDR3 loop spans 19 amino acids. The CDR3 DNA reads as TGTGCCAGCTCACCTGGACTAGCCTTCGCCCTTAGCTCCTACAATGAGCAGTTCTTC. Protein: CASSPGLAFALSSYNEQFF. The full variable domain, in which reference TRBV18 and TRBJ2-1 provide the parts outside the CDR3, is NAGVMQNPRHLVRRRGQEARLRCSPMKGHSHVYWYRQLPEEGLKFMVYLQKENIIDESGMPKERFSAEFPKEGPSILRIQQVVRGDSAAYFCASSPGLAFALSSYNEQFFGPGTRLTVL.

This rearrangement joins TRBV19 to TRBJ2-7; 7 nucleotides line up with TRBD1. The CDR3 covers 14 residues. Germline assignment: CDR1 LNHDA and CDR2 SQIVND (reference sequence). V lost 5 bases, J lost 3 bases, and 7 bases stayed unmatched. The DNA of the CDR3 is TGTGCCAGTAGTCCTCGACAGGGAATCTACGAGCAGTACTTC. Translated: CASSPRQGIYEQYF.

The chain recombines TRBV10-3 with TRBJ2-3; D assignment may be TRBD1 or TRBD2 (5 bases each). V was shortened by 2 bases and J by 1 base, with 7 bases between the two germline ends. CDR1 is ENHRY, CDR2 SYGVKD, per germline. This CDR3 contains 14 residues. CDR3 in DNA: TGTGCCATCAGTGAGGGGGACGGCACAGATACGCAGTATTTT. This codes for CAISEGDGTDTQYF.